One and the same sample provided the 26 T cell receptor beta chains below, sequenced in a study of OX40 agonist ivuxolimab in advanced cancers. The repertoire was sequenced with immunoSEQ multiplex PCR; TCRdb's copy has only in-frame clones and lacks some. Of 60,000 to 75,000 clones listed, 91% are singletons. Here the sequenced sample was CD4+ or CD8+ T cells sorted from blood, taken in a trial of the OX40 agonist ivuxolimab. These receptors all come from an adult with an advanced solid tumor such as melanoma, head and neck, liver or kidney cancer.

V usage is TRBV27 and J usage is TRBJ1-1; D unresolved. V was trimmed by 3 bases and J by 4 bases, leaving 9 bases between them. Germline V gives CDR1 MNHEY, CDR2 SMNVEV (reference sequence). This CDR3 is 13 amino acids long. The CDR3 protein is CASSFGSGTEAFF. In DNA, the CDR3 is TGTGCCAGCAGTTTCGGGTCGGGCACTGAAGCTTTCTTT.

V is TRBV7-2 and J is TRBJ2-2; D possibly corresponds to TRBD2 (6 bases). Trimming took off 4 bases at V and 4 bases at J, with 16 bases between the two ends. Germline V gene sequence: CDR1 SGHTA, CDR2 FQGNSA. CDR3 length: 16 amino acids. The CDR3: CASSWRDGVITGELFF. The CDR3 coding sequence is TGTGCCAGCAGCTGGCGGGACGGCGTCATCACCGGGGAGCTGTTTTTT.

The chain employs TRBV7-2 and TRBJ2-1; D is possibly TRBD2 (6 bases). Germline CDR1 is SGHTA and CDR2 is FQGNSA. Deletions cut 1 base from V and 8 bases from J, with 9 bases between. The CDR3 contains 13 residues. The CDR3 sequence: CASSLVSSDEQFF. CDR3 bases: TGTGCCAGCAGCTTAGTGTCTAGCGATGAGCAGTTCTTC.

V usage is TRBV4-1 and J usage is TRBJ1-1; D remains ambiguous. The CDR3 loop spans 13 amino acids. Germline V gene lookup returns CDR1 MGHRA and CDR2 YSYEKL. V shed 3 bases and J shed 4 bases, with 9 bases lying between them. As DNA, the CDR3 is TGCGCCAGCAGCCACCGGGTGAGCACTGAAGCTTTCTTT. This sequence encodes CASSHRVSTEAFF.

There are a few counts of this clone. The rearrangement links TRBV7-2 to TRBJ1-1; 8 bases agree with TRBD1. Germline-derived CDR1 and CDR2 are SGHTA and FQGNSA. J lost 1 base, V lost 5 bases, and 12 bases had no gene match. The CDR3 runs 17 residues. CDR3 region: CASSRDPGQATNTEAFF. Written as DNA, the CDR3 is TGTGCCAGCAGCCGAGACCCGGGACAGGCGACGAACACTGAAGCTTTCTTT.

This clone appeared once. The chain links TRBV7-2 to TRBJ1-2, with 9 bases matching TRBD1. The CDR3 sequence is 15 residues long. CDR1 SGHTA and CDR2 FQGNSA come from the germline V gene. The V and J ends lost 1 base and 1 base, in that order; junction bases with no gene match: 1. The CDR3 coding sequence is TGTGCCAGCAGCTTAGGGACAGGGGTTAACTATGGCTACACCTTC. It yields the protein CASSLGTGVNYGYTF.

The chain links TRBV28 to TRBJ2-7; D remains ambiguous. Germline V CDR1 and CDR2: MDHEN, SYDVKM. This CDR3 comprises 12 residues. V lost 2 bases, J lost 6 bases, and 8 bases lay in between. CDR3 sequence reads: CASSLRVSEQYF. The CDR3 DNA follows: TGTGCCAGCAGTTTACGGGTATCCGAGCAGTACTTC.

This chain joins TRBV7-9 and TRBJ2-3; 7 bases map to TRBD2. Losses at the gene ends were 5 bases for V and 8 bases for J; bases not matched to a gene: 22. Germline CDR1 reads SEHNR; CDR2 reads FQNEAQ (reference sequence). This CDR3 has 18 residues. CDR3 region: CASSGGDQAGTPPLTQYF. CDR3 sequence (DNA): TGTGCCAGCAGCGGGGGGGACCAAGCCGGGACTCCCCCGCTTACGCAGTATTTT.

This sequence joins TRBV6-5 and TRBJ1-5; tentatively, D is TRBD1 (6 bases). Germline-derived CDR1 and CDR2 are MNHEY and SVGAGI. The V end lost 5 bases, the J end lost 8 bases, and 16 bases lay between the germline ends. This CDR3 is built from 14 residues. The CDR3 nucleotides are TGTGCCAGCAGTAGATCCGGGACAAGTGAGCCCCAGCATTTT. As protein: CASSRSGTSEPQHF.

The J gene is TRBJ2-7, the V gene TRBV7-9, with 7 bases aligning to TRBD1. J was trimmed by 3 bases and V by 1 base; bases with no gene match: 15. CDR3 size: 18 residues. Germline V lookup: CDR1 SEHNR, CDR2 FQNEAQ (reference sequence). In DNA, the CDR3 is TGTGCCAGCAGCTTAGGGCCTGGACAGGCGCTTATCGTCTACGAGCAGTACTTC. Amino acids: CASSLGPGQALIVYEQYF.

The V and J genes are TRBV4-3 and TRBJ1-5, with D possibly TRBD1 on 6 matching bases. This CDR3 has 14 residues. The V and J ends lost 0 bases and 6 bases respectively, with 9 bases between them. Germline lookup yields CDR1 LGHNA and CDR2 YSLEER. The CDR3 region is CASSQDRGLQPQHF. The DNA for the CDR3 is TGCGCCAGCAGCCAAGATCGGGGGCTTCAGCCCCAGCATTTT.

The chain has TRBV7-9 and TRBJ2-5; possibly TRBD2 for D (5 bases). Trimming removed 6 bases at V and 4 bases at J, with 18 bases between. This CDR3 region has 15 residues. CDR1 SEHNR and CDR2 FQNEAQ come from the germline V gene (reference sequence). DNA for the CDR3: TGTGCCAGCAGACCCCGGTCCGAGGGAGCAGAGACCCAGTACTTC. This encodes CASRPRSEGAETQYF.

The rearrangement uses TRBV6-1 and TRBJ2-6; 7 bases are a match to TRBD1. From germline, CDR1 is MNHNS and CDR2 SASEGT. With V trimmed by 5 bases and J by 0 bases, 1 base remained unmatched. The CDR3 has 15 residues. CDR3 coding DNA: TGTGCCAGCAGTCGGGACAGCTCTGGGGCCAACGTCCTGACTTTC. This encodes CASSRDSSGANVLTF.

The genes are TRBV28 and TRBJ2-6; D is perhaps TRBD2 (6 bases). This CDR3 is 18 amino acids long. With 6 bases removed from V and 0 bases from J, the gap between germline ends came to 18 bases. Germline CDR1 and CDR2: MDHEN and SYDVKM. The CDR3 loop reads CASSSPGGVFSGANVLTF. DNA for the CDR3: TGTGCCAGCAGCTCCCCCGGGGGAGTCTTCTCTGGGGCCAACGTCCTGACTTTC.

The chain combines TRBV6-5 with TRBJ2-3; D may be TRBD2 (6 bases). Trimming removed 1 base from V and 2 bases from J, with 10 bases in between. The CDR3 runs 15 residues. Germline V lookup: CDR1 MNHEY, CDR2 SVGAGI. The CDR3 DNA follows: TGTGCCAGCAGTTACTTCGGCGGGACCACAGATACGCAGTATTTT. Its protein is CASSYFGGTTDTQYF.

The V call is TRBV7-9, the J call TRBJ2-7; 7 bases agree with TRBD1. Germline V CDR1 and CDR2: SEHNR, FQNEAQ (reference sequence). The V segment lost 0 bases and the J segment 1 base; nucleotides outside the gene matches: 3. This CDR3 region has 15 residues. CDR3 in DNA: TGTGCCAGCAGCTTAGCGACAGGGTCGTCCTACGAGCAGTACTTC. Protein sequence: CASSLATGSSYEQYF. The variable domain in full, with the rest retrieved from reference TRBV7-9 and TRBJ2-7, is DTGVSQNPRHKITKRGQNVTFRCDPISEHNRLYWYRQTLGQGPEFLTYFQNEAQLEKSRLLSDRFSAERPKGSFSTLEIQRTEQGDSAMYLCASSLATGSSYEQYFGPGTRLTVT.

The CDR3 bases are TGCAGCGTTGAGACGTATGATACGCAGTATTTT. Translated: CSVETYDTQYF. The chain uses TRBV29-1 and TRBJ2-3; D unclear. Germline-derived CDR1 and CDR2 are SQVTM and ANQGSEA. The CDR3 extends over 11 amino acids. Trimming removed 3 bases from V and 6 bases from J, with 7 bases in between.

The chain recombines TRBV19 with TRBJ1-1, with TRBD1 as a possible D gene (6 bases). CDR1 is LNHDA, CDR2 SQIVND, per germline (reference sequence). V was pared by 2 bases and J by 4 bases, with 8 bases between. This CDR3 is 13 amino acids long. The chain's CDR3 is CASSIMGATEAFF. CDR3 DNA: TGTGCCAGTAGTATAATGGGGGCCACTGAAGCTTTCTTT.

Written as DNA, the CDR3 is TGTGCCAGCAGCCGGACTAGCGGGAGGGTAGATACGCAGTATTTT. Its translation is CASSRTSGRVDTQYF. The V gene is TRBV11-2, the J gene TRBJ2-3; 15 bases map to TRBD2. The CDR3 is 15 amino acids. Trimming cost V 5 bases and J 5 bases; bases outside gene matches: 2. Germline loops: CDR1 SGHAT, CDR2 FQNNGV.

The rearrangement uses TRBV9 and TRBJ2-1, with 11 bases lining up with TRBD2. There are 15 residues in the CDR3. The germline CDR1 and CDR2 sequences are SGDLS and YYNGEE. The ends lost 4 bases at V and 11 bases at J; junction bases unmatched: 11. CDR3 amino acids: CASSTLAGELQQQFF. CDR3 bases: TGTGCCAGCAGCACACTAGCGGGAGAATTACAGCAGCAGTTCTTC.

This sequence joins TRBV5-4 and TRBJ2-5; 9 bases fit TRBD1. CDR3 length: 13 amino acids. The germline V gene encodes CDR1 SGHNT and CDR2 YYREEE (reference sequence). V trimming: 5 bases; J trimming: 4 bases; junction bases outside the gene matches: 3. Here the CDR3 reads CASRPGQGETQYF. CDR3 nucleotide sequence: TGTGCCAGCAGGCCGGGACAGGGAGAGACCCAGTACTTC.

V usage is TRBV9 and J usage is TRBJ2-7, with D possibly matching TRBD1 (6 bases). CDR1 SGDLS and CDR2 YYNGEE come from the germline V gene. Trimming left V 3 bases short and J 0 bases short, with 10 bases between. The CDR3 extends over 14 amino acids. The CDR3 loop is CASSAGQSSYEQYF. As DNA, the CDR3 is TGTGCCAGCAGCGCCGGACAGAGCTCCTACGAGCAGTACTTC.

The rearrangement joins TRBV7-9 to TRBJ2-1; tentatively, D is TRBD2 (7 bases). The germline CDR1 and CDR2 sequences are SEHNR and FQNEAQ (reference sequence). Trimming cost V 8 bases and J 2 bases, with 16 bases left between them. CDR3 size: 15 residues. CDR3 nucleotide sequence: TGTGCCAGCGAATTGTGGGAGGGGGCCTACAATGAGCAGTTCTTC. Protein sequence: CASELWEGAYNEQFF.

The chain has TRBV4-2 and TRBJ2-7; D gene ambiguous. With 0 bases removed from V and 0 bases from J, the gap between germline ends came to 12 bases. The CDR3 totals 16 residues. The germline V gene encodes CDR1 LGHNA and CDR2 YNFKEQ. The CDR3 loop reads CASSQDLASSSYEQYF. CDR3 nucleotides: TGTGCCAGCAGCCAAGATTTAGCTTCTTCCTCCTACGAGCAGTACTTC.

The chain is built from TRBV19 and TRBJ2-1; 8 bases align to TRBD2. CDR1 is LNHDA and CDR2 is SQIVND in the germline V gene (reference sequence). V trimming: 2 bases; J trimming: 5 bases; junction bases outside the gene matches: 8. The CDR3 loop spans 16 amino acids. The CDR3 reads CASSIHLTSEDNEQFF. For the CDR3, the DNA is TGTGCCAGTAGTATACATTTGACTAGCGAGGACAATGAGCAGTTCTTC.

The V and J genes are TRBV5-1 and TRBJ2-7; D possibly corresponds to TRBD2 (6 bases). Deletions cut 2 bases from V and 0 bases from J, with 15 bases between. Germline CDR1 reads SGHRS; CDR2 reads YFSETQ. This CDR3 has 16 amino acids. Here the CDR3 DNA reads TGCGCCAGCAGCTTAAATCTAGCGCCCAGCTCCTACGAGCAGTACTTC. This sequence encodes CASSLNLAPSSYEQYF.